These 8 T cell receptor beta chains were sequenced from one sample in a study of T cell repertoires in cytomegalovirus infection. From the reads, TCRdb called clonotypes with MiXCR, one entry per CDR3 protein. The sample carries fewer than 300,000 distinct CDR3 sequences, over 20% recorded once. Source material: PBMCs. The receptors stem from a human donor in good health (CMV status not recorded). Some clones in this sample may be carry-over from other donors' samples.

The V gene is TRBV6-6, the J gene TRBJ2-7, with D tentatively TRBD2 (6 bases). V lost 7 bases and J lost 4, with 17 bases in between. The CDR3 is made up of 14 amino acids. Germline V lookup: CDR1 MNHNY, CDR2 SVGAGI (reference sequence). The CDR3 DNA follows: TGTGCCAGCACCCCCCCCGGGGGTCTGTACGAGCAGTACTTC. This codes for CASTPPGGLYEQYF.

The V call is TRBV24-1, the J call TRBJ1-2; 7 nucleotides align to TRBD1. The length of the CDR3 is 14 residues. CDR1 is KGHDR and CDR2 is SFDVKD in the germline V gene. V lost 4 bases, J lost 6 bases, and 7 bases stayed unmatched. The CDR3 here is CATSEPGTAHGYTF. Here the CDR3 DNA reads TGTGCCACCAGTGAACCCGGGACAGCCCATGGCTACACCTTC.

This clonotype occurred a few times. The chain couples TRBV6-1 to TRBJ2-3; 8 nucleotides line up with TRBD1. The V and J ends lost 3 bases and 2 bases, in that order; junction bases with no gene match: 7. In germline, CDR1 is MNHNS, CDR2 SASEGT. CDR3 size: 16 residues. The DNA for the CDR3 is TGTGCCAGCAGTGATCCGGACAGGGATCACACAGATACGCAGTATTTT. Translated: CASSDPDRDHTDTQYF.

This clonotype was detected only a few times. The rearrangement joins TRBV24-1 to TRBJ2-3; 12 nucleotides line up with TRBD1. This CDR3 contains 17 residues. CDR1 and CDR2 (germline): KGHDR, SFDVKD. J lost 6 bases, V lost 4 bases, and 10 bases had no gene match. The CDR3 DNA follows: TGTGCCACCAGTGACCGCGCGGGGACAGGGGGCCGGGATACGCAGTATTTT. Translated, it gives CATSDRAGTGGRDTQYF.

This clonotype came up many times. The chain uses TRBV7-2 and TRBJ2-4; tentative D call: TRBD2 (5 bases). CDR3 size: 15 residues. V lost 1 base and J 8 bases, leaving 15 bases between the germline ends. Germline V gene sequence: CDR1 SGHTA, CDR2 FQGNSA. The CDR3 DNA reads as TGTGCCAGCAGCTTAGAGCGGTGGGATATTCACATTCAGTACTTC. It specifies CASSLERWDIHIQYF.

The rearrangement uses TRBV18 and TRBJ2-1; TRBD1 matches at 9 bases. V shed 5 bases, J shed 7 bases, and the junction held 3 bases outside the gene matches. The germline CDR1 and CDR2 sequences are KGHSH and LQKENI. The CDR3 extends over 13 amino acids. The CDR3 bases are TGTGCCAGCTCATCCGGACAGGGGAATGAGCAGTTCTTC. It translates to CASSSGQGNEQFF. Filled out from reference TRBV18 and TRBJ2-1, the complete variable domain reads NAGVMQNPRHLVRRRGQEARLRCSPMKGHSHVYWYRQLPEEGLKFMVYLQKENIIDESGMPKERFSAEFPKEGPSILRIQQVVRGDSAAYFCASSSGQGNEQFFGPGTRLTVL.

This clonotype was observed a few times. V is TRBV6-1 and J is TRBJ2-7; 7 nucleotides line up with TRBD2. Germline-derived CDR1 and CDR2 are MNHNS and SASEGT. CDR3 length equals 15 residues. After removal of 4 bases from V and 0 bases from J, the junction contained 6 bases not matched to a gene. The CDR3, as DNA: TGTGCCAGCAGTGGCTGGACTAGAACCTCCTACGAGCAGTACGTC. Residues: CASSGWTRTSYEQYV.

The V call is TRBV5-4, the J call TRBJ2-5; D possibly corresponds to TRBD2 (6 bases). This CDR3 spans 15 amino acids. Germline CDR1 is SGHNT and CDR2 is YYREEE (reference sequence). The V end was cut by 4 bases, the J end by 1 base, with 14 bases between. CDR3 residues: CASSQRRAAQETQYF. The CDR3 DNA reads TGTGCCAGCAGCCAAAGGAGGGCAGCCCAAGAGACCCAGTACTTC.